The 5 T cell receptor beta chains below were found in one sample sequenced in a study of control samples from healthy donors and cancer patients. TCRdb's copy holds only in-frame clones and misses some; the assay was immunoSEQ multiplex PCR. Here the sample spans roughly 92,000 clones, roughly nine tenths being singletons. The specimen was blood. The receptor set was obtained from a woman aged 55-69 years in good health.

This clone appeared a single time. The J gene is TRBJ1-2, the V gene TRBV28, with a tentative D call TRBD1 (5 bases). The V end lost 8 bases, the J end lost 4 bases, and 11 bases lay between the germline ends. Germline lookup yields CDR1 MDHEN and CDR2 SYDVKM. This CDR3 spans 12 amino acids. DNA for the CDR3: TGTGCCAGCGGTCGGGGGAGCTATGGCTACACCTTC. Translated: CASGRGSYGYTF.

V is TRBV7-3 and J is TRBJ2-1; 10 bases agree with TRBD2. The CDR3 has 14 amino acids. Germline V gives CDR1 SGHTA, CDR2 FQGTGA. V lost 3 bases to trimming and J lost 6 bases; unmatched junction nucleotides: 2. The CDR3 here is CASSFGLAANEQFF. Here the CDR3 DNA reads TGTGCCAGCAGCTTCGGACTAGCGGCCAATGAGCAGTTCTTC.

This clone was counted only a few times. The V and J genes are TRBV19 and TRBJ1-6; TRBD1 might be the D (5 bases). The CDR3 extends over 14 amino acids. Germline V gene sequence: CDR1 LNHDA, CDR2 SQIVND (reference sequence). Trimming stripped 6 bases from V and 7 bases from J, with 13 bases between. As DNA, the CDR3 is TGTGCCAGTAGATGGGGGGGGGAAAATTCACCCCTCCACTTT. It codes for CASRWGGENSPLHF.

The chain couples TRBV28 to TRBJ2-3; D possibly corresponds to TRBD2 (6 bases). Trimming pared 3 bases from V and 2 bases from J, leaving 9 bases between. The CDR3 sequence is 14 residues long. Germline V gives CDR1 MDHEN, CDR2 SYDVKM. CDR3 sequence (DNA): TGTGCCAGCAGTTTCGGGACTCCCACAGATACGCAGTATTTT. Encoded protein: CASSFGTPTDTQYF. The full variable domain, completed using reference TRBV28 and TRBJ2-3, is DVKVTQSSRYLVKRTGEKVFLECVQDMDHENMFWYRQDPGLGLRLIYFSYDVKMKEKGDIPEGYSVSREKKERFSLILESASTNQTSMYLCASSFGTPTDTQYFGPGTRLTVL.

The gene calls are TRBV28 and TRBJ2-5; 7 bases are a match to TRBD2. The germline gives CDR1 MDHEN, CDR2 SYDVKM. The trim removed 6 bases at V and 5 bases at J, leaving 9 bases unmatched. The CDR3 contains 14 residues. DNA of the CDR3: TGTGCCAGCAGCGAGATGGGAGGGTCCGAGACCCAGTACTTC. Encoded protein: CASSEMGGSETQYF.